This T cell receptor beta chain is drawn from a study of cytomegalovirus exposure and HLA in healthy donors (dated by TCRdb to the late 2010s). Study-wide context: In an earlier analysis of around 540 of the donors, 276 Gb of sequence data and some 120 million unique TCR beta sequences from about 179 million T cells were reported. The study aimed to test whether signatures of past pathogen exposure could be identified by cataloging public T cell receptors. Besides the first cohort of around 700 subjects, a separate validation cohort made up of roughly 120 different subjects was used. The T cell repertoires of 700 or so subjects were profiled by immunosequencing and related to cytomegalovirus serostatus. Donor age, sex, ethnicity and CMV serostatus were collected together with the repertoire data. An early release covering roughly 640 HLA-typed donors comprised about 310 gigabases of sequencing data and tens of millions of unique TCR sequences. To study patterns of TCR occurrence, a later analysis re-analyzed previously published TCR beta repertoires from 550 to 800 donors and added high-resolution HLA genotyping. Because of strong linkage in the cohort, four or five DR-DQ haplotypes were treated as single units for association and clustering. All discovery cohort repertoires had been generated using a single sequencing platform. To predict cytomegalovirus infection status, the study combined high-throughput TCR immunosequencing, statistical association of individual TCRs with disease status, and machine learning. The number of typed donors differed by locus: about 629-640 for A, B, C, DRB1 and DQB1; some 500 for DQA1; some 590 for DPA1; and 400 to 480 for DPB1. Of the roughly 420 genotyped donors, 81% were placed in the genetic ancestry cluster associated with self-reported Caucasian donors. Among roughly 400 genotyped donors of the cohort, an average of around 240,000 unique TCR beta nucleotide sequences were sequenced per donor, approximately 20% of them non-productive. An earlier analysis of 587 of the donors used high-throughput TCR beta sequencing to judge whether each TCR beta V gene segment behaved as functional or pseudogenic. Rather than using new phenotypic data, the later analysis identified candidate immune exposures from TCR beta sequences and from how often those sequences occurred across donors. HLA typing included class I and class II loci at four-digit resolution. Genome-wide SNP genotypes for about 60% of the roughly 670 donors were used in a later genetic analysis, which treated that subset as a discovery cohort. The full study reports these points: A group of highly shared sequence variants was considered likely to be a technical artifact of the sequencing pipeline. When HLA alleles, especially DR and DQ, strongly co-occurred, attributing TCR associations to individual alleles was difficult. According to a later analysis, parvovirus B19, influenza, CMV and Epstein-Barr virus appeared linked to several top co-occurrence clusters. V-gene and J-gene trimming of TCR beta chains was associated with a missense DCLRE1C variant in a later genetic analysis, and the association was replicated in an independent cohort. A later analysis found that HLA-associated TCR beta chains were more clonally expanded and had lower generation probabilities than equally common non-associated chains. Most CMV-associated TCR beta chains appeared to be HLA-restricted in a later analysis, and the HLA associations seemed to be driven largely by CMV exposure. The cohort was sequenced for TCR beta chains only, and without alpha or paired-chain data the features that could be detected were limited. Because HLA typing was unavailable for some donors at each locus, only the typed subset was used in association tests. The only immune exposure information available for the cohort was CMV serostatus. Presence/absence analyses assumed roughly uniform sequencing depth across donors, an assumption that may not hold. In the study, 150 to 200 TCR beta chains were listed as associated with cytomegalovirus. At a false discovery rate of 0.05, a later analysis linked some 17,000 TCR beta sequences to specific HLA alleles. A further reported finding was that TCR beta sequences accurately predicted the HLA-A and HLA-B alleles for most subjects in the first cohort. A few of the identified cytomegalovirus-associated TCR beta chains were confirmed in vitro to be specific for cytomegalovirus antigens. In an earlier analysis of fewer than 750 of the donors, most TCR beta V segments were observed in productive rearrangements about 87% or about 30% of the time, broadly matching IMGT annotations. Cytomegalovirus status was reported to be diagnosed by the classifier with high specificity and sensitivity in both the original and validation cohorts. In a later analysis, TCR association rates were found to vary across HLA loci, with the most associated TCRs seen for DRB1 alleles and the fewest for HLA-C alleles. Most TCR sequences were seen in very few donors, while some public TCRs were found in many individuals. Because the 87-base-pair reads could not distinguish some IMGT-functional V segments, including TRBV6-2 and TRBV6-3, those segments were excluded. According to the authors, the approach could potentially be generalized to other disease states and immunological phenotypes. Correlated functional status among segregating V segments might be attributable to linkage disequilibrium, but an unknown experimental factor could not be ruled out. According to a later genetic analysis, donors in an Asian-associated ancestry cluster had fewer N-insertions in productive TCRs than the roughly 700-donor mean. Seventeen rarely observed V segments, including chromosome 9 orphons, were excluded from the earlier analysis of several hundred of the donors because counts were too low.

The protocol used for the library was the immunoSEQ multiplex PCR assay. The multiplex PCR relied on a mix of 60 forward primers for TCR Vbeta segments and 13 reverse primers for TCR Jbeta segments. Amplification of the CDR3 region of rearranged TCR beta genes was performed with a multiplex PCR assay on genomic DNA. The amplified TCR beta libraries were sequenced on the Illumina HiSeq System as 87-base-pair reads. As for the original processing: Across the 600 to 700 repertoires, a later analysis counted some 80 million unique TCR beta chains, approximately 12 million of which were shared by at least two donors. To remove PCR and sequencing errors, raw reads were error-corrected and collapsed into unique sequences using a nearest-neighbor algorithm that merged closely related sequences. To assign V, D and J gene segments, CDR3 sequences were aligned to IMGT reference sequences. Each retained sequence needed at least a six-nucleotide match to both a V gene segment and a J gene segment. A rearrangement counted as productive if the CDR3 had no stop codons and remained in frame with V and J, and every other rearrangement counted as non-productive. CDR3 was defined by IMGT convention, running from the second conserved V-encoded cysteine to the conserved J-encoded phenylalanine. The earlier analysis of 550 to 650 of the donors excluded any sequence lacking an unambiguous match to a single V gene segment. In an earlier analysis of approximately 610 of the donors, V segments were called functional above 56.7% productive rearrangements and were called segregating when the between-donor standard deviation exceeded 5%. A statistical classification framework was built to diagnose cytomegalovirus status from the catalog of TCR beta chain sequences. V and J gene assignment, in a later analysis, came from comparing TCR nucleotide sequences with IMGT/GENE-DB human TR gene sequences. Using the TCRdist pipeline, a later analysis assigned CDR3 sequences along with most-parsimonious VDJ recombination scenarios. A later analysis defined each TCR beta chain by its CDR3 amino acid sequence plus V-gene family, and excluded reads lacking a unique V-gene family. To address suspected cross-contamination and a sequencing artifact, a later analysis removed a few hundred highly shared, low-generation-probability nucleotide sequences. In a later analysis, a clonal expansion index for each public chain was calculated from normalized within-repertoire ranks of inferred template counts. Generation probabilities in a later analysis came from a VDJ recombination model fitted to out-of-frame rearrangements, and those results were checked against IGoR. A later analysis scored TCR-TCR, TCR-HLA and TCR-CMV co-occurrence with hypergeometric tests, applying a repertoire-size bias correction to TCR pairs. To estimate false discovery rates, a later analysis permuted the HLA or CMV assignments 20 times. In a later analysis, co-occurring TCRs were grouped using DBSCAN, and TCRdist sequence similarity was added for clustering within HLA-allele-positive subsets. For co-occurrence clustering, repertoires with fewer than 30,000 or more than 120,000 public chains were excluded, along with roughly five repertoires with anomalous nucleotide sharing. The immuneACCESS repertoire file appears here via TCRdb, limited to in-frame rearrangements. These files lack a portion of the clones; in checked studies, under half of the deficit traces to unresolved V genes, and the cause of the others is not known. V, J and clone size were drawn from that table, and D and trimming were deduced from the DNA. Within this sample are 180,000 or so clones, with approximately 79% of them counted one time only. More than 12% of the sample rests with the top ten.

The cohort consisted of hundreds of healthy bone marrow donors. All cohort members were sampled while nominally healthy, although unrecorded immune exposures were likely present. The donor tested CMV seropositive, placing the donor among the roughly 300 seropositive members of the cohort. Every donor gave a peripheral blood sample, and the peripheral blood mononuclear cells from that sample were used for TCR beta sequencing. Genomic DNA extraction from the blood cell samples was performed with the Qiagen DNeasy Blood Extraction Kit. CDR1 and CDR2 are read off the germline V gene as SGHTA and FQGNSA. Taken from cysteine to phenylalanine, the CDR3 has 13 residues. Solely the CDR3 DNA is kept, with 39 bases framed from the first base. The junction carries 13 bases between V and J, which are trimmed by 4 bases and 7 bases respectively. As for this clone: This clone's antigen is unknown. Nothing much larger sits one base from this clone, and base qualities are not available.

Sequences were obtained from PBMCs. This receptor was obtained from a man aged 45-65 years in good health and CMV-seropositive. Recombination joined TRBV7-2 with TRBJ1-2, with the D gene uncertain. In nucleotide form, the sequence is TGTGCCAGCAGCTCCCAGACATCGAGTGGCTACACCTTC. Its translation reads: CASSSQTSSGYTF.